Below are 29 T cell receptor beta chains sequenced from a single sample in a study of T cell responses to AZD1222 COVID-19 vaccine. Assay used: immunoSEQ multiplex PCR; TCRdb lists only in-frame clones, some missing. This repertoire shows about 100,000 clones, 90% to 95% found once; its top ten account for 8% to 9.5%. The specimen was peripheral blood, collected 28 days after the second AZD1222 dose. These receptors all stem from an adult who received the AZD1222 COVID-19 vaccine.

This clone was seen more than once but under ten times. CDR3 DNA sequence: TGCGCCAGCAGCCAAGATCGAACTAGTTTGGGTACAGATACGCAGTATTTT. This encodes CASSQDRTSLGTDTQYF. V usage is TRBV4-3 and J usage is TRBJ2-3, with D possibly matching TRBD2 (5 bases). Looked up from germline, CDR1 is LGHNA and CDR2 is YSLEER. V lost 0 bases and J lost 3, with 16 bases in between. The CDR3 consists of 17 residues.

The chain employs TRBV30 and TRBJ2-3; perhaps TRBD1 as D (5 bases). The CDR3 length is 17 residues. Germline CDR1 and CDR2: GTSNPN and SVGIG (reference sequence). Trimming removed 2 bases at V and 0 bases at J, with 18 bases between. This chain's CDR3 is CAWSLGQLSSSTDTQYF. The DNA for the CDR3 is TGTGCCTGGAGTTTGGGGCAGCTCTCCTCTAGCACAGATACGCAGTATTTT.

This clone is a singleton in its sample. The chain employs TRBV6-5 and TRBJ2-1; D is perhaps TRBD2 (6 bases). Trimming removed 8 bases from V and 0 bases from J, with 11 bases in between. This CDR3 contains 14 residues. Germline-derived CDR1 and CDR2 are MNHEY and SVGAGI. CDR3 DNA sequence: TGTGCCAGCTACCTTAGCGGCTCCTACAATGAGCAGTTCTTC. Translated: CASYLSGSYNEQFF.

The J gene is TRBJ2-7, the V gene TRBV11-2, with D possibly TRBD2 on 6 matching bases. The CDR3 covers 14 residues. Germline CDR1 is SGHAT and CDR2 is FQNNGV. Trimming stripped 5 bases from V and 6 bases from J, with 17 bases between. The DNA for the CDR3 is TGTGCCAGCAGCCGGCGTCACGGGAGTGGCGAGCAGTACTTC. This sequence encodes CASSRRHGSGEQYF.

This clone occurred a few times. V is TRBV27 and J is TRBJ1-6; no clear D gene. Trimming pared 2 bases from V and 6 bases from J, leaving 5 bases between. CDR1 and CDR2 (germline): MNHEY, SMNVEV (reference sequence). CDR3 length equals 13 residues. The CDR3 sequence: CASSLMGNSPLHF. CDR3 nucleotide sequence: TGTGCCAGCAGTTTAATGGGTAATTCACCCCTCCACTTT.

The chain is built from TRBV6-5 and TRBJ1-5; D unresolved. Germline-derived CDR1 and CDR2 are MNHEY and SVGAGI. The CDR3 totals 15 residues. The ends were cut back, 2 bases at V and 5 bases at J, with 13 bases in the middle. CDR3 loop: CASSYRDGRDQPQHF. The CDR3 DNA follows: TGTGCCAGCAGTTACAGGGATGGGAGGGATCAGCCCCAGCATTTT.

This rearrangement joins TRBV5-5 to TRBJ1-1, with 7 bases matching TRBD1. Unmatched junction bases numbered 12, after V lost 6 bases and J lost 1 base. The CDR3 length is 16 residues. Germline V lookup: CDR1 SGHKS, CDR2 YYEKEE (reference sequence). CDR3 loop: CASTLTAGTENTEAFF. CDR3 in DNA: TGTGCCAGCACCCTTACCGCCGGGACAGAGAACACTGAAGCTTTCTTT.

The genes are TRBV28 and TRBJ1-5, with TRBD1 matching over 9 bases. Germline V CDR1 and CDR2: MDHEN, SYDVKM. This CDR3 contains 16 residues. The J segment lost 3 bases and the V segment lost 7 bases, leaving 10 bases of the junction unmatched. In DNA, the CDR3 is TGTGCCAGCACTCGGGACAGGGAGTTGGCCAATCAGCCCCAGCATTTT. Its protein product is CASTRDRELANQPQHF.

V usage is TRBV27 and J usage is TRBJ2-7; TRBD1 aligns across 7 bases. The CDR3 extends over 13 amino acids. The junction had 1 base not matched to a gene; V was cut back by 2 bases and J by 3 bases. The germline V gene has CDR1 MNHEY and CDR2 SMNVEV (reference sequence). Here the CDR3 reads CASSLPGGYEQYF. The CDR3 DNA is TGTGCCAGCAGTTTACCAGGGGGCTACGAGCAGTACTTC.

V and J are TRBV7-9 and TRBJ1-5; TRBD1 is a possible D gene (5 bases). Trimming took off 6 bases at V and 7 bases at J, with 13 bases between the two ends. Looked up from germline, CDR1 is SEHNR and CDR2 is FQNEAQ (reference sequence). The CDR3 runs 13 residues. The CDR3 coding sequence is TGTGCCAGCAGTGGGGGGGAAAGACAGCCCCAGCATTTT. Amino acid sequence: CASSGGERQPQHF.

The chain recombines TRBV12-3 or TRBV12-4 with TRBJ1-5; D ambiguous. Trimming removed 5 bases from V and 0 bases from J, with 2 bases in between. The length of the CDR3 is 12 residues. The CDR3 DNA reads TGTGCCAGCAGTGATAGCAATCAGCCCCAGCATTTT. Amino acid sequence: CASSDSNQPQHF.

As to this clone: The germline gene is not matched at one end of the junction; a read error may be the cause. CDR3 DNA sequence: TGTGCCATCAGTGATGACAGGAACCCCACTGAAGCTTTCTTT. Translating it yields CAISDDRNPTEAFF. The genes are TRBV24-1 and TRBJ1-1; D is perhaps TRBD1 (6 bases). The CDR3 length is 14 residues. Germline V gene data show CDR1 as KGHDR and CDR2 as SFDVKD.

This rearrangement joins TRBV5-1 to TRBJ1-2, with D possibly TRBD1 on 5 matching bases. The germline CDR1 and CDR2 sequences are SGHRS and YFSETQ. The CDR3 spans 15 residues. V lost 0 bases to trimming and J lost 4 bases, with 13 bases between them. Written as DNA, the CDR3 is TGCGCCAGCAGCTTGGCCGGGCAGGGCTCCTATGGCTACACCTTC. Its protein product is CASSLAGQGSYGYTF.

V is TRBV28 and J is TRBJ1-3; 8 nucleotides agree with TRBD1. This CDR3 contains 18 residues. Looked up from germline, CDR1 is MDHEN and CDR2 is SYDVKM. After removal of 2 bases from V and 4 bases from J, the junction contained 13 bases not matched to a gene. The CDR3 region is CASSLAPLQGARGNTIYF. The CDR3 coding sequence is TGTGCCAGCAGTTTAGCCCCCCTGCAGGGGGCGAGGGGAAACACCATATATTTT.

This clone was seen a handful of times. The rearrangement joins TRBV27 to TRBJ2-7; D possibly corresponds to TRBD2 (6 bases). This CDR3 is 13 amino acids long. Trimming shortened V by 3 bases and J by 6 bases, and 12 bases separated the two germline ends. The germline V gene encodes CDR1 MNHEY and CDR2 SMNVEV (reference sequence). CDR3 DNA sequence: TGTGCCAGCAGTTTCGGGGGAGGACGCGAGCAGTACTTC. Its translation: CASSFGGGREQYF.

The chain has TRBV19 and TRBJ1-5; maybe TRBD1 (5 bases). Trimming removed 4 bases from V and 2 bases from J, with 9 bases in between. CDR1 is LNHDA, CDR2 SQIVND, per germline (reference sequence). This CDR3 has 14 residues. As DNA, the CDR3 is TGTGCCAGTAGTAGGACATCGGGCAATCAGCCCCAGCATTTT. This gives the protein CASSRTSGNQPQHF.

The table lists this clone with a count of one. The V gene is TRBV4-3, the J gene TRBJ2-1; weak D call: TRBD1 (5 bases). The germline gives CDR1 LGHNA, CDR2 YSLEER. The V end was cut by 1 base, the J end by 10 bases, with 14 bases between. This CDR3 is built from 14 residues. The CDR3 region is CASSQGRRGEEQFF. CDR3 coding DNA: TGCGCCAGCAGCCAAGGGAGAAGGGGCGAGGAGCAGTTCTTC.

This clone was detected once. V usage is TRBV5-1 and J usage is TRBJ1-2, with TRBD1 matching over 7 bases. After removal of 4 bases from V and 0 bases from J, the junction contained 6 bases not matched to a gene. CDR3 length: 15 amino acids. Looked up from germline, CDR1 is SGHRS and CDR2 is YFSETQ. The CDR3 loop reads CASSPGGTSNYGYTF. CDR3 DNA: TGCGCCAGCAGCCCAGGGGGAACCTCTAACTATGGCTACACCTTC.

CDR3 sequence reads: CASSYSRDPTYEQYF. As DNA, the CDR3 is TGTGCCAGCAGTTACTCGCGGGACCCCACCTACGAGCAGTACTTC. J is TRBJ2-7 and V is TRBV6-5; D is possibly TRBD2 (6 bases). Per the germline V gene, CDR1 is MNHEY and CDR2 is SVGAGI. Trimming shortened V by 0 bases and J by 2 bases, and 11 bases separated the two germline ends. This CDR3 has 15 residues.

This sequence joins TRBV20-1 and TRBJ2-3; D is ambiguous. CDR3 size: 10 residues. Per germline, CDR1 DFQATT and CDR2 SNEGSKA (reference sequence). Trimming took 5 bases from V and 5 from J, leaving 5 bases between them. CDR3 sequence (DNA): TGCAGTGCTGCCAGAGATACGCAGTATTTT. The encoded protein is CSAARDTQYF.

The chain combines TRBV6-2 or TRBV6-3 with TRBJ2-1; D remains ambiguous. CDR1 is MNHEY and CDR2 is SVGEGT in the germline V gene. This CDR3 region has 14 residues. V was shortened by 2 bases and J by 6 bases, with 11 bases between the two germline ends. The CDR3 loop is CASSYIQAPNEQFF. CDR3 DNA sequence: TGTGCCAGCAGTTACATCCAGGCCCCCAATGAGCAGTTCTTC.

This clone was found a few times. The chain joins TRBV24-1 to TRBJ1-5; D gene uncertain. The CDR3 is made up of 13 amino acids. The V gene lost 4 bases and the J gene lost 0 bases, with 3 bases spanning the gap. The germline CDR1 and CDR2 sequences are KGHDR and SFDVKD. DNA of the CDR3: TGTGCCACCAGTGACATTAGCAATCAGCCCCAGCATTTT. Its translation is CATSDISNQPQHF.

The chain employs TRBV6-6 and TRBJ2-7; possibly TRBD2 for D (6 bases). The CDR3 is made up of 11 amino acids. V was shortened by 5 bases and J by 7 bases, with 9 bases between the two germline ends. Germline V gene lookup returns CDR1 MNHNY and CDR2 SVGAGI (reference sequence). The CDR3 loop reads CASSPRGEQYF. CDR3 DNA sequence: TGTGCCAGCAGTCCCCGGGGGGAGCAGTACTTC.

J is TRBJ2-1 and V is TRBV7-3, with 14 bases lining up with TRBD2. The ends lost 5 bases at V and 6 bases at J; junction bases unmatched: 3. Germline CDR1 SGHTA, CDR2 FQGTGA. This CDR3 comprises 15 residues. As DNA, the CDR3 is TGTGCCAGCAGCCGGACTAGCGGGAGGTCCAATGAGCAGTTCTTC. Its translation: CASSRTSGRSNEQFF.

This rearrangement joins TRBV5-5 to TRBJ2-7, with D possibly TRBD2 on 5 matching bases. CDR1 and CDR2 (germline): SGHKS, YYEKEE (reference sequence). V gave up 0 bases and J gave up 2 bases, with 12 bases separating them. The CDR3 is 15 amino acids. This chain's CDR3 is CASSLVATGTYEQYF. CDR3 coding DNA: TGTGCCAGCAGCTTGGTAGCGACTGGCACCTACGAGCAGTACTTC.

V gene TRBV7-9 combines with J gene TRBJ2-7; 7 positions match TRBD2. V was pared by 4 bases and J by 6 bases, with 6 bases of the junction left unmatched. In germline, CDR1 is SEHNR, CDR2 FQNEAQ (reference sequence). The CDR3 length is 13 residues. The DNA of the CDR3 is TGTGCCAGCAGCTACTGGGGGGGAGGCGAGCAGTACTTC. Translation: CASSYWGGGEQYF.

The V call is TRBV11-1, the J call TRBJ1-3; tentatively, D is TRBD1 (5 bases). V was shortened by 6 bases and J by 2 bases, with 11 bases between the two germline ends. The CDR3 has 14 amino acids. Germline lookup yields CDR1 SGHAT and CDR2 FQDESV (reference sequence). Written as DNA, the CDR3 is TGTGCCAGCAGAGGAAGGGGAACTGGAAACACCATATATTTT. Translated, it gives CASRGRGTGNTIYF.

This clone has only a few counts. The genes are TRBV7-8 and TRBJ2-7; the D gene is possibly TRBD1 (6 bases). The V end was cut by 5 bases, the J end by 5 bases, with 19 bases between. This CDR3 is 15 amino acids long. CDR1 is SGHVS, CDR2 FQNEAQ, per germline. Written as DNA, the CDR3 is TGTGCCAGCAGCGACGTAGGACAGCGGACCGACGAGCAGTACTTC. Translated: CASSDVGQRTDEQYF. Full variable domain (remainder filled in from reference TRBV7-8 and TRBJ2-7): GAGVSQSPRYKVAKRGQDVALRCDPISGHVSLFWYQQALGQGPEFLTYFQNEAQLDKSGLPSDRFFAERPEGSVSTLKIQRTQQEDSAVYLCASSDVGQRTDEQYFGPGTRLTVT.

The sample holds one count of this clone. The chain is built from TRBV7-9 and TRBJ2-2; D gene unclear. Trimming stripped 4 bases from V and 4 bases from J, with 7 bases between. The germline CDR1 and CDR2 sequences are SEHNR and FQNEAQ (reference sequence). This CDR3 has 13 amino acids. CDR3 amino acids: CASSSTPTGELFF. CDR3 nucleotides: TGTGCCAGCAGCTCCACACCCACCGGGGAGCTGTTTTTT.